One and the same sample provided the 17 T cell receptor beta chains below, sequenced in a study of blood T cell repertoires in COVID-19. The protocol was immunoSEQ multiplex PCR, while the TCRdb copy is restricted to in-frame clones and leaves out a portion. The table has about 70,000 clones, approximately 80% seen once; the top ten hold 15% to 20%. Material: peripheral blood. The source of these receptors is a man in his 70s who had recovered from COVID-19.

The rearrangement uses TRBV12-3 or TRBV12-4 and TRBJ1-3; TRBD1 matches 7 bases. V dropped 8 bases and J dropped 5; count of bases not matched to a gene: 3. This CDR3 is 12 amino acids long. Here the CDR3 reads CASGTVRNTIYF. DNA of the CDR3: TGTGCCAGCGGGACAGTGAGAAACACCATATATTTT.

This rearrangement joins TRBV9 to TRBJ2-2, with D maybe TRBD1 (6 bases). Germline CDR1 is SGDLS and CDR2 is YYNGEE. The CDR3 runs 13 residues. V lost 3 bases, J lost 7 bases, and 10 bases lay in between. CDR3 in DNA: TGTGCCAGCAGCGGGACAGTGAACGGGGAGCTGTTTTTT. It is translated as CASSGTVNGELFF. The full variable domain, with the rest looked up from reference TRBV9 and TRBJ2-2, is DSGVTQTPKHLITATGQRVTLRCSPRSGDLSVYWYQQSLDQGLQFLIQYYNGEERAKGNILERFSAQQFPDLHSELNLSSLELGDSALYFCASSGTVNGELFFGEGSRLTVL.

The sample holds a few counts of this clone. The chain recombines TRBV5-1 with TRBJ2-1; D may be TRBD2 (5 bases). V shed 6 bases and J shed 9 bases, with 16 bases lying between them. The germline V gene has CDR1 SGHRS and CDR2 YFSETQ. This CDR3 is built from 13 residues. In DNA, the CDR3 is TGCGCCAGCACAACAGAGAGGGAAGGTGAGCAGTTCTTC. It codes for CASTTEREGEQFF.

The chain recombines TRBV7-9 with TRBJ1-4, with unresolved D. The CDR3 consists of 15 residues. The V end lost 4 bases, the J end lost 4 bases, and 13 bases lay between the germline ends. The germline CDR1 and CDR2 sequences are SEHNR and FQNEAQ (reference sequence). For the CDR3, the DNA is TGTGCCAGCAGCTCCGACACCGCCCGTAATGAAAAACTGTTTTTT. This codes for CASSSDTARNEKLFF.

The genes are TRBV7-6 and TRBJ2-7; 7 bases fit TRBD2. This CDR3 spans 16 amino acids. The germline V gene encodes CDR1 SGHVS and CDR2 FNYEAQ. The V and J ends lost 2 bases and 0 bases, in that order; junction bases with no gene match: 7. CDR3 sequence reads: CASSLNSGPSSYEQYF. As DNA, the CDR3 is TGTGCCAGCAGCTTAAATAGCGGGCCTAGCTCCTACGAGCAGTACTTC.

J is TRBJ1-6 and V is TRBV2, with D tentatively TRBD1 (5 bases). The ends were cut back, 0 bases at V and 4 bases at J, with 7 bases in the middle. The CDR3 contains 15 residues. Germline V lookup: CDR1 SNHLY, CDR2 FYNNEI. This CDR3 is CASSEARQYNSPLHF. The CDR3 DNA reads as TGTGCCAGCAGTGAAGCGAGACAGTATAATTCACCCCTCCACTTT.

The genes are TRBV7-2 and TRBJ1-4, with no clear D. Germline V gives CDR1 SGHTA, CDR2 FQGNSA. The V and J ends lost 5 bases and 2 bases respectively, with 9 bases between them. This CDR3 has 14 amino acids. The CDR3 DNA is TGTGCCAGCAGCCTAGGGAGTACTAATGAAAAACTGTTTTTT. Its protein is CASSLGSTNEKLFF.

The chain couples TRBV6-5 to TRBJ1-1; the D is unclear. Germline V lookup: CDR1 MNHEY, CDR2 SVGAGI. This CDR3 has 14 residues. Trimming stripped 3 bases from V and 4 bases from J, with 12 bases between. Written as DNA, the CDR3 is TGTGCCAGCAGTTATCGGGGATTGGGCACTGAAGCTTTCTTT. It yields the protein CASSYRGLGTEAFF.

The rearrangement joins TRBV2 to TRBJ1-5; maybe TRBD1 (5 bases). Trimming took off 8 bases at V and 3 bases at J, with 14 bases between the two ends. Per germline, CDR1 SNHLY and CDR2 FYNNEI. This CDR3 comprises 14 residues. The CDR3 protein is CASAPWGVNQPQHF. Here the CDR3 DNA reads TGTGCCAGCGCCCCGTGGGGGGTCAATCAGCCCCAGCATTTT.

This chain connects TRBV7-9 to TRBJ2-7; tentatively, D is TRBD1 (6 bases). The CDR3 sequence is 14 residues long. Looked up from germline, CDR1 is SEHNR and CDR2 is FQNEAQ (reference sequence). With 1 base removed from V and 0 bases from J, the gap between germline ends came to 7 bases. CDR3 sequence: CASSLGTASYEQYF. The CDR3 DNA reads TGTGCCAGCAGCTTAGGGACAGCCTCCTACGAGCAGTACTTC.

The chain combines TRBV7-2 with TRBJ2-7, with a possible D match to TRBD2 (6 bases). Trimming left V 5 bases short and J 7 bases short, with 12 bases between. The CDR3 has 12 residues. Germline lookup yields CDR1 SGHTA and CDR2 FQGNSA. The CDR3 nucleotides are TGTGCCAGCAGCGGATTTGCGGGGGAGCAGTACTTC. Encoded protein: CASSGFAGEQYF.

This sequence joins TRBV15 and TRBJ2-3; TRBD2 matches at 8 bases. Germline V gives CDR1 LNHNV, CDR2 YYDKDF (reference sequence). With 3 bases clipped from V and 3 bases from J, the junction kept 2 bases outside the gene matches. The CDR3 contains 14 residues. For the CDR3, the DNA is TGTGCCACCAGCAGCTTAGCGGGGACAGATACGCAGTATTTT. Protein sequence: CATSSLAGTDTQYF.

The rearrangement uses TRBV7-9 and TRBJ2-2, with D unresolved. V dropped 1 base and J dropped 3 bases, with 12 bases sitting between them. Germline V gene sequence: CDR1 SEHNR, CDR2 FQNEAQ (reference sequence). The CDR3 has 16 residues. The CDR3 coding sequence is TGTGCCAGCAGCTTAGACACCCGAATTGACACCGGGGAGCTGTTTTTT. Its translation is CASSLDTRIDTGELFF.

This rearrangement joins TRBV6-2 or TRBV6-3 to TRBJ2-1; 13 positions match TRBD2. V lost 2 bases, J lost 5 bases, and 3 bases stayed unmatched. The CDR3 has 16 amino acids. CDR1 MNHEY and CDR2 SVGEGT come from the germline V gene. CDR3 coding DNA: TGTGCCAGCAGTTACCGCGGACTAGCGGGGGACAATGAGCAGTTCTTC. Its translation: CASSYRGLAGDNEQFF.

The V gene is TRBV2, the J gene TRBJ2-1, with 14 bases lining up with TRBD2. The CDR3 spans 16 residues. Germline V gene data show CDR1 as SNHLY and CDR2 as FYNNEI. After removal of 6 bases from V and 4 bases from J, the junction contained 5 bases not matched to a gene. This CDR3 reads CASREGLAGAYNEQFF. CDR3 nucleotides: TGTGCCAGCAGGGAGGGACTAGCGGGAGCTTACAATGAGCAGTTCTTC.

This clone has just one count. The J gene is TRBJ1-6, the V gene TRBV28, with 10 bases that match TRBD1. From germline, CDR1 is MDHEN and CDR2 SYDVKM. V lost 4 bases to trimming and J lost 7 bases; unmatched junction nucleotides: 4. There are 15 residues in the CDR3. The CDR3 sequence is CASSSQTGGNSPLHF. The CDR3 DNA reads TGTGCCAGCAGTTCGCAGACAGGGGGCAATTCACCCCTCCACTTT.

CDR3 nucleotide sequence: TGTGCCAGCAGCTCCGCGGGACAGGGTTTTTTGCAGCCCCAGCATTTT. Amino acid sequence: CASSSAGQGFLQPQHF. The genes are TRBV7-2 and TRBJ1-5; 9 bases are shared with TRBD1. V dropped 4 bases and J dropped 7; count of bases not matched to a gene: 11. Germline V gives CDR1 SGHTA, CDR2 FQGNSA. This CDR3 is built from 16 residues.